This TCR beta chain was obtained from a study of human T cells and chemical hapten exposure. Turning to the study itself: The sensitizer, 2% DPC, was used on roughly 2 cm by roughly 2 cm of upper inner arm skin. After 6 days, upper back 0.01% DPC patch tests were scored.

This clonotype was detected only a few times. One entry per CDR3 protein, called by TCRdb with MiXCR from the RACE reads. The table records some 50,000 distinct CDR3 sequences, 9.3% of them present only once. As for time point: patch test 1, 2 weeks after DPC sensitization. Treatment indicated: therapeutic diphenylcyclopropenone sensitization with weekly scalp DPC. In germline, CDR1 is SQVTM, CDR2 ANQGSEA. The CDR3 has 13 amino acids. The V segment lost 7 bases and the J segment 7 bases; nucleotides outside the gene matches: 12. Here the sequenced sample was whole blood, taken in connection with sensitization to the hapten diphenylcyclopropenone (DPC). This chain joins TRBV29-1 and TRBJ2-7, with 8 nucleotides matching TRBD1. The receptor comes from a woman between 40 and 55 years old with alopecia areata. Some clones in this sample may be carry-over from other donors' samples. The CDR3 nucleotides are TGCAGCGCGGAGGGGACAGGAGCTGGAGAGCAGTACTTC. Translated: CSAEGTGAGEQYF.